The 27 T cell receptor beta chains reported below all come from one sample, sequenced in a study of cytomegalovirus exposure and HLA in healthy donors. Sequenced by immunoSEQ multiplex PCR; TCRdb stores in-frame clones only, minus some. The data contain 71,000 or so clones, approximately 94% of them singletons. The sample was PBMCs. These receptors all stem from a woman between 18 and 29 years old in good health and CMV-seropositive.

The J gene is TRBJ1-5, the V gene TRBV19; D possibly corresponds to TRBD1 (6 bases). This CDR3 contains 16 residues. CDR1 is LNHDA and CDR2 is SQIVND in the germline V gene (reference sequence). Trimming took off 2 bases at V and 3 bases at J, with 14 bases between the two ends. CDR3 sequence reads: CASSIYLDRFNQPQHF. In nucleotides, the CDR3 is TGTGCCAGTAGTATATACCTGGACAGATTCAATCAGCCCCAGCATTTT. Supplemented by reference TRBV19 and TRBJ1-5, the full variable domain reads DGGITQSPKYLFRKEGQNVTLSCEQNLNHDAMYWYRQDPGQGLRLIYYSQIVNDFQKGDIAEGYSVSREKKESFPLTVTSAQKNPTAFYLCASSIYLDRFNQPQHFGDGTRLSIL.

The chain recombines TRBV5-5 with TRBJ1-6; D may be TRBD1 (6 bases). Per the germline V gene, CDR1 is SGHKS and CDR2 is YYEKEE (reference sequence). CDR3 length equals 15 residues. Deletions cut 3 bases from V and 7 bases from J, with 14 bases between. CDR3 loop: CASSWGTNWNSPLHF. For the CDR3, the DNA is TGTGCCAGCAGCTGGGGGACAAACTGGAATTCACCCCTCCACTTT.

As concerns this clone: At one of its ends the junction is not consistent with the germline gene, which may arise from a read error. The chain links TRBV7-8 to TRBJ1-2; no clear D. Germline V gene lookup returns CDR1 SGHVS and CDR2 FQNEAQ. The CDR3 has 14 residues. The CDR3 sequence: CASSLERAFYGHTF. The DNA for the CDR3 is TGTGCCAGCAGCTTAGAGCGGGCCTTCTATGGCCACACCTTC.

The chain couples TRBV2 to TRBJ2-3; 11 nucleotides match TRBD2. V shed 10 bases and J 5 bases; nucleotides not matched to a gene: 8. This CDR3 comprises 14 residues. Per germline, CDR1 SNHLY and CDR2 FYNNEI. The CDR3 loop is CATSLAGVGDTQYF. The CDR3 DNA reads TGTGCCACCTCACTAGCGGGGGTTGGAGATACGCAGTATTTT.

This clone is a singleton in its sample. This rearrangement joins TRBV27 to TRBJ2-2; D might be TRBD2 (5 bases). CDR3 size: 15 residues. The germline gives CDR1 MNHEY, CDR2 SMNVEV (reference sequence). V was cut by 3 bases and J by 6 bases, with 14 bases left in between. In DNA, the CDR3 is TGTGCCAGCAGTTTGGCCGGGGTGGGTGCCGGGGAGCTGTTTTTT. Translated, it gives CASSLAGVGAGELFF.

This clone was recorded only once. This chain uses TRBV10-3 with TRBJ2-5, with D possibly matching TRBD1 (6 bases). This CDR3 region has 14 residues. The V and J ends lost 4 bases and 2 bases respectively, with 11 bases between them. Germline-derived CDR1 and CDR2 are ENHRY and SYGVKD. The CDR3 loop is CAISARTVQETQYF. The CDR3 DNA follows: TGTGCCATCAGTGCCAGGACAGTTCAAGAGACCCAGTACTTC.

The table lists this clone with a count of one. The V gene is TRBV7-6, the J gene TRBJ2-3; 11 bases align to TRBD2. There are 16 residues in the CDR3. Germline values: CDR1 SGHVS, CDR2 FNYEAQ. V lost 5 bases to trimming and J lost 5 bases; unmatched junction nucleotides: 9. The CDR3 protein is CASSPQLAGVQDTQYF. The CDR3 DNA is TGTGCCAGCAGCCCCCAACTAGCGGGAGTACAAGATACGCAGTATTTT.

The chain couples TRBV6-5 to TRBJ1-4; D is ambiguous. The germline V gene has CDR1 MNHEY and CDR2 SVGAGI. The CDR3 has 15 residues. V dropped 11 bases and J dropped 0 bases, with 16 bases sitting between them. Here the CDR3 reads CAAAEGFATNEKLFF. The CDR3 region has the DNA TGTGCCGCAGCGGAGGGCTTTGCAACTAATGAAAAACTGTTTTTT.

The rearrangement links TRBV2 to TRBJ2-5; TRBD1 might be the D (5 bases). Germline loops: CDR1 SNHLY, CDR2 FYNNEI. Trimming removed 5 bases at V and 2 bases at J, with 9 bases between. The CDR3 loop spans 13 amino acids. CDR3: CASSPQGQETQYF. In nucleotides, the CDR3 is TGTGCCAGCAGTCCCCAGGGTCAAGAGACCCAGTACTTC.

J is TRBJ2-7 and V is TRBV20-1; possible D gene TRBD2, 5 bases. This CDR3 has 11 amino acids. Trimming pared 5 bases from V and 3 bases from J, leaving 8 bases between. CDR1 DFQATT and CDR2 SNEGSKA come from the germline V gene (reference sequence). The CDR3 sequence is CSASGNYEQYF. Here the CDR3 DNA reads TGCAGTGCTTCCGGGAACTACGAGCAGTACTTC.

The rearrangement uses TRBV5-1 and TRBJ2-7, with 14 nucleotides matching TRBD2. Per germline, CDR1 SGHRS and CDR2 YFSETQ. V shed 1 base and J 6 bases; nucleotides not matched to a gene: 6. The CDR3 spans 16 residues. CDR3 nucleotide sequence: TGCGCCAGCAGCTTGTCTTTCGGGACTAGCGGGAGCGAGCAGTACTTC. This codes for CASSLSFGTSGSEQYF.

This chain links TRBV4-2 with TRBJ1-3, with 10 bases matching TRBD1. Germline trimming cut 3 bases from V and 13 bases from J; bases unmatched to any gene: 15. The CDR3 totals 16 residues. Germline V lookup: CDR1 LGHNA, CDR2 YNFKEQ. The CDR3 bases are TGTGCCAGCAGCCATACACATCGGGGACAGGGGACCCCAATATATTTT. Translating gives CASSHTHRGQGTPIYF.

This clone was picked up one time. This chain links TRBV11-2 with TRBJ2-6, with no clear D. CDR3 size: 15 residues. Germline CDR1 and CDR2: SGHAT and FQNNGV. Trimming removed 0 bases at V and 5 bases at J, with 8 bases between. CDR3 nucleotide sequence: TGTGCCAGCAGCTTAGATACCCAGAGGGCCAACGTCCTGACTTTC. Amino acids: CASSLDTQRANVLTF.

The gene calls are TRBV6-5 and TRBJ1-2, with D uncertain. Germline values: CDR1 MNHEY, CDR2 SVGAGI. With 0 bases removed from V and 8 bases from J, the gap between germline ends came to 16 bases. This CDR3 contains 15 residues. The CDR3 nucleotides read TGTGCCAGCAGTTACTCGGGCAGAGCCTTGAGAGGCTACACCTTC. It codes for CASSYSGRALRGYTF.

This clone came up once. This chain connects TRBV2 to TRBJ2-7, with D possibly being TRBD1 (6 bases). The CDR3 runs 15 residues. Looked up from germline, CDR1 is SNHLY and CDR2 is FYNNEI. The V and J ends lost 7 bases and 0 bases respectively, with 16 bases between them. CDR3 sequence reads: CASTLADRSSYEQYF. For the CDR3, the DNA is TGTGCCAGCACTCTCGCGGACAGAAGCTCCTACGAGCAGTACTTC.

V is TRBV6-6 and J is TRBJ1-5, with D uncertain. Germline lookup yields CDR1 MNHNY and CDR2 SVGAGI (reference sequence). The CDR3 extends over 16 amino acids. Trimming pared 3 bases from V and 0 bases from J, leaving 12 bases between. CDR3 in DNA: TGTGCCAGCAGTTATATGGGAGGTTATAGCAATCAGCCCCAGCATTTT. It codes for CASSYMGGYSNQPQHF.

The rearrangement joins TRBV28 to TRBJ2-4, with D possibly TRBD2 on 6 matching bases. This CDR3 region has 11 residues. V was clipped by 5 bases and J by 14 bases, with 13 bases between them. Germline-derived CDR1 and CDR2 are MDHEN and SYDVKM. The CDR3 DNA sequence: TGTGCCAGCAGTAAGACTAGGAAAAAGTACTTC. This translates into CASSKTRKKYF.

The chain combines TRBV5-4 with TRBJ2-1; no definite D call. Germline CDR1 and CDR2: SGHNT and YYREEE (reference sequence). Trimming removed 7 bases at V and 0 bases at J, with 23 bases between. The CDR3 loop spans 18 amino acids. CDR3 nucleotide sequence: TGTGCCAGCTGTCTTAGAGACACACTTCCGAGCTCCTACAATGAGCAGTTCTTC. Translated: CASCLRDTLPSSYNEQFF.

The V call is TRBV4-2, the J call TRBJ1-6; D might be TRBD1 (5 bases). The germline gives CDR1 LGHNA, CDR2 YNFKEQ. V dropped 1 base and J dropped 11 bases, with 12 bases sitting between them. This CDR3 contains 14 residues. DNA for the CDR3: TGTGCCAGCAGCCAAGTCGCGGGGGGTACACCCCTCCACTTT. It yields the protein CASSQVAGGTPLHF.

The chain couples TRBV4-1 to TRBJ1-5; 7 bases line up with TRBD1. The CDR3 contains 16 residues. Trimming cost V 4 bases and J 4 bases; bases outside gene matches: 10. Germline CDR1 MGHRA, CDR2 YSYEKL. The CDR3 DNA reads TGCGCCAGCAGCCCTTCTTCCGGGACAGCAAATCAGCCCCAGCATTTT. This encodes CASSPSSGTANQPQHF.

This clone was recorded a few times. The rearrangement joins TRBV7-9 to TRBJ1-5, with D unclear. Per germline, CDR1 SEHNR and CDR2 FQNEAQ (reference sequence). CDR3 length equals 15 residues. Trimming shortened V by 4 bases and J by 5 bases, and 15 bases separated the two germline ends. In nucleotides, the CDR3 is TGTGCCAGCAGCTCCACGGAAGGCGGAGATCAGCCCCAGCATTTT. Encoded protein: CASSSTEGGDQPQHF.

The chain couples TRBV27 to TRBJ1-4, with a possible D match to TRBD1 (6 bases). This CDR3 region has 15 residues. CDR1 is MNHEY and CDR2 is SMNVEV in the germline V gene (reference sequence). Trimming took 4 bases from V and 4 from J, leaving 13 bases between them. The CDR3 coding sequence is TGTGCCAGCAGTTACCTACGGGACAATAATGAAAAACTGTTTTTT. Protein: CASSYLRDNNEKLFF.

The rearrangement joins TRBV4-3 to TRBJ1-1, with D unresolved. The germline V gene has CDR1 LGHNA and CDR2 YSLEER. V gave up 0 bases and J gave up 5 bases, with 7 bases separating them. CDR3 length: 13 amino acids. CDR3 sequence (DNA): TGCGCCAGCAGCCAAGATCGAGGGACTGAAGCTTTCTTT. Protein: CASSQDRGTEAFF.

This chain links TRBV6-4 with TRBJ2-1; D is perhaps TRBD1 (5 bases). Trimming pared 4 bases from V and 2 bases from J, leaving 9 bases between. The germline CDR1 and CDR2 sequences are MRHNA and SNTAGT. This CDR3 comprises 14 residues. CDR3: CASSARGAYNEQFF. As DNA, the CDR3 is TGTGCCAGCAGTGCTAGGGGTGCCTACAATGAGCAGTTCTTC.

V and J are TRBV15 and TRBJ2-6; D is possibly TRBD1 (5 bases). The CDR3 covers 15 residues. Trimming stripped 5 bases from V and 4 bases from J, with 12 bases between. Per germline, CDR1 LNHNV and CDR2 YYDKDF (reference sequence). The CDR3 coding sequence is TGTGCCACCAGCCCCGACAGATCCGGGGCCAACGTCCTGACTTTC. Amino acid sequence: CATSPDRSGANVLTF.

V gene TRBV11-2 combines with J gene TRBJ2-1; no reliable D call. Per the germline V gene, CDR1 is SGHAT and CDR2 is FQNNGV. The CDR3 consists of 11 residues. Trimming shortened V by 5 bases and J by 8 bases, and 7 bases separated the two germline ends. The CDR3 protein is CASSAGHEQFF. Here the CDR3 DNA reads TGTGCCAGCAGCGCAGGCCATGAGCAGTTCTTC.

V gene TRBV5-4 combines with J gene TRBJ2-3; D may be TRBD2 (6 bases). Germline CDR1 and CDR2: SGHNT and YYREEE (reference sequence). The CDR3 spans 14 residues. Trimming cost V 4 bases and J 5 bases, with 14 bases left between them. The CDR3 DNA sequence: TGTGCCAGCAGCCCCCAATTAGCGGAAGATACGCAGTATTTT. Translated, it gives CASSPQLAEDTQYF.